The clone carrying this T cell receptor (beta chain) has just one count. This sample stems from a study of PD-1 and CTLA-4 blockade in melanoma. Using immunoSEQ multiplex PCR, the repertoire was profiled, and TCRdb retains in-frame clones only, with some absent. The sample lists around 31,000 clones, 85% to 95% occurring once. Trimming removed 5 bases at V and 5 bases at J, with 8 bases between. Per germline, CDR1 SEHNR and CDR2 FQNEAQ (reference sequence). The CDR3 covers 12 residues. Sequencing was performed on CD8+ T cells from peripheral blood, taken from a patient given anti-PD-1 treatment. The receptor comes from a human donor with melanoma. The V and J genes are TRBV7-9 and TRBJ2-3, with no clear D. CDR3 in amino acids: CASSPLRDTQYF. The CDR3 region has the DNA TGTGCCAGCAGCCCCTTGAGAGATACGCAGTATTTT.